A selection of T cell receptor beta chains follows, all from one sample in a study of blood T cells in healthy people across ages. TCRdb ran MiXCR on the 5' RACE reads and lists one entry per CDR3 protein. The table has about 810,000 distinct CDR3 sequences, approximately 35% seen once. What was sequenced was blood. Source of these receptors: a man aged 18 to 29 in good health. The CDR3 runs from the conserved cysteine through the conserved F or W. Each record gives: J gene, D gene, CDR3 length, V gene, clone size, CDR3 DNA, CDR3 protein. D genes are given only for firm matches. Size values are once, few and many counts, or a class for expanded clones, and some rows have none.

j_call: TRBJ2-1; d_call: -; cdr3_length: 12; v_call: TRBV20-1; clone_size: many; cdr3_nt: TGCAGTGCCCCTCCAGCTAACAATGAGCAGTTCTTC; cdr3_aa: CSAPPANNEQFF
j_call: TRBJ2-1; d_call: TRBD2; cdr3_length: 17; v_call: TRBV20-1; clone_size: many; cdr3_nt: TGCAGTGCTAGAGCCCTTACACTAGCGGGGCTCGACAATGAGCAGTTCTTC; cdr3_aa: CSARALTLAGLDNEQFF
j_call: TRBJ2-7; d_call: -; cdr3_length: 14; v_call: TRBV5-5; clone_size: few; cdr3_nt: TGTGCCAGCAGCCCGGGACTGAGCCTACGGGAGCAGTACTTC; cdr3_aa: CASSPGLSLREQYF
j_call: TRBJ2-7; d_call: TRBD2; cdr3_length: 15; v_call: TRBV9; clone_size: -; cdr3_nt: TGTGCCAGCAACATGACTAGCGGGTTCTCCTACGAGCAGTACTTC; cdr3_aa: CASNMTSGFSYEQYF
j_call: TRBJ2-3; d_call: TRBD1; cdr3_length: 18; v_call: TRBV4-3; clone_size: -; cdr3_nt: TGCGCCAGCAGCCCAACTCCAGGGGCAGGGGGCCGGGTTGGTACGCAGTATTTT; cdr3_aa: CASSPTPGAGGRVGTQYF
j_call: TRBJ2-1; d_call: -; cdr3_length: 14; v_call: TRBV4-3; clone_size: -; cdr3_nt: TGCGCCAGCAGCCAACAACGAGGTTACAATGAGCAGTTCTTC; cdr3_aa: CASSQQRGYNEQFF
j_call: TRBJ2-1; d_call: -; cdr3_length: 14; v_call: TRBV20-1; clone_size: -; cdr3_nt: TGCAGTGCTAGTGCTGCCGGGGTTAACACTGAGCAGTTCTTC; cdr3_aa: CSASAAGVNTEQFF
j_call: TRBJ2-3; d_call: -; cdr3_length: 18; v_call: TRBV7-9; clone_size: few; cdr3_nt: TGTGCCAGCAGCTTAGGAGCCGACGACTATTTCAGCACAGATACGCAGTATTTT; cdr3_aa: CASSLGADDYFSTDTQYF
j_call: TRBJ1-1; d_call: TRBD1; cdr3_length: 18; v_call: TRBV7-7; clone_size: few; cdr3_nt: TGTGCTAGCAGCCCCACGGGGGGGACAGGGCTAATGAACACTGAAGCTTTCTTT; cdr3_aa: CASSPTGGTGLMNTEAFF
j_call: TRBJ2-3; d_call: -; cdr3_length: 14; v_call: TRBV19; clone_size: -; cdr3_nt: TGTGCCAGTAGTATCACGCTAGTTCCCGATACGCAGTATTTT; cdr3_aa: CASSITLVPDTQYF
j_call: TRBJ1-2; d_call: -; cdr3_length: 15; v_call: TRBV14; clone_size: -; cdr3_nt: TGTGCCAGCAGCCGTTGGACAGACAGAAACTATGGCTACACCTTC; cdr3_aa: CASSRWTDRNYGYTF
j_call: TRBJ2-6; d_call: TRBD1; cdr3_length: 15; v_call: TRBV20-1; clone_size: -; cdr3_nt: TGCAGTGCCGGACAGGGGGCCTCTGGGGCCAACGTCCTGACTTTC; cdr3_aa: CSAGQGASGANVLTF
j_call: TRBJ2-5; d_call: TRBD2; cdr3_length: 15; v_call: TRBV12-3/TRBV12-4; clone_size: -; cdr3_nt: TGTGCCAGCACCGCCTGGGGCCAGGGAGGGGAGACCCAGTACTTC; cdr3_aa: CASTAWGQGGETQYF
j_call: TRBJ2-3; d_call: -; cdr3_length: 14; v_call: TRBV9; clone_size: -; cdr3_nt: TGTGCCAGCAGCCCCCTGGAGAGCACAGATACGCAGTATTTT; cdr3_aa: CASSPLESTDTQYF
j_call: TRBJ2-5; d_call: TRBD2; cdr3_length: 14; v_call: TRBV7-2; clone_size: many; cdr3_nt: TGTGCCAGCAGCCTACTAGCGGGGGAAGAGACCCAGTACTTC; cdr3_aa: CASSLLAGEETQYF
j_call: TRBJ2-2; d_call: TRBD2; cdr3_length: 15; v_call: TRBV12-3/TRBV12-4; clone_size: few; cdr3_nt: TGTGCCAGCAGCCGAGCGGGGGGGCGCTCCGGGGAGCTGTTTTTT; cdr3_aa: CASSRAGGRSGELFF
j_call: TRBJ1-6; d_call: -; cdr3_length: 15; v_call: TRBV11-2; clone_size: -; cdr3_nt: TGTGCCAGCAGCTTGATAGGGGGGTATAATTCACCCCTCCACTTT; cdr3_aa: CASSLIGGYNSPLHF
j_call: TRBJ1-1; d_call: TRBD1; cdr3_length: 16; v_call: TRBV4-2; clone_size: -; cdr3_nt: TGTGCCAGCAGCCAAGATCCCCAGGGGGAGGAAGCTGAAGCTTTCTTT; cdr3_aa: CASSQDPQGEEAEAFF
j_call: TRBJ2-7; d_call: -; cdr3_length: 14; v_call: TRBV20-1; clone_size: -; cdr3_nt: TGCAGTGCTAGAGATGGGCGTGATGCCTACGAGCAGTACTTC; cdr3_aa: CSARDGRDAYEQYF
j_call: TRBJ2-7; d_call: TRBD1; cdr3_length: 12; v_call: TRBV20-1; clone_size: few; cdr3_nt: TGCAGTGCCGGGGGCAGGGGGCCCGACCAGTACTTC; cdr3_aa: CSAGGRGPDQYF
j_call: TRBJ2-7; d_call: TRBD2; cdr3_length: 15; v_call: TRBV7-2; clone_size: many; cdr3_nt: TGTGCCAGCAGCTCCCTAGCGGGGGCCCCTTACGAGCAGTACTTC; cdr3_aa: CASSSLAGAPYEQYF
j_call: TRBJ1-1; d_call: -; cdr3_length: 13; v_call: TRBV5-1; clone_size: -; cdr3_nt: TGCGCCAGCAGCGCCCTCCCGGGGATAGAAGCTTTCTTT; cdr3_aa: CASSALPGIEAFF
j_call: TRBJ2-2; d_call: -; cdr3_length: 12; v_call: TRBV2; clone_size: few; cdr3_nt: TGTGCCAGCAGTGTTGACACCGGGGAGCTGTTTTTT; cdr3_aa: CASSVDTGELFF
j_call: TRBJ2-5; d_call: TRBD1; cdr3_length: 15; v_call: TRBV12-3/TRBV12-4; clone_size: -; cdr3_nt: TGTGCCAGCAGTTTCTTTCAGGGGGCACAAGAGACCCAGTACTTC; cdr3_aa: CASSFFQGAQETQYF
j_call: TRBJ2-5; d_call: -; cdr3_length: 14; v_call: TRBV20-1; clone_size: many; cdr3_nt: TGCAGTGCTAGAGTACCCGGGCCTCAGGAGACCCAGTACTTC; cdr3_aa: CSARVPGPQETQYF
j_call: TRBJ2-3; d_call: TRBD1; cdr3_length: 16; v_call: TRBV20-1; clone_size: -; cdr3_nt: TGCAGTGCTGGACGACAGGGGCACATGAGCACAGATACGCGGTATTTT; cdr3_aa: CSAGRQGHMSTDTRYF
j_call: TRBJ2-5; d_call: -; cdr3_length: 14; v_call: TRBV3-1; clone_size: few; cdr3_nt: TGTGCCAGCAGCCAAGATCCGGTAGGGGAGACCCAGTACTTC; cdr3_aa: CASSQDPVGETQYF
j_call: TRBJ2-3; d_call: -; cdr3_length: 17; v_call: TRBV5-1; clone_size: -; cdr3_nt: TGCGCCAGCAGCTTGGCCCCCGGGACAAGATACACAGATACGCAGTATTTT; cdr3_aa: CASSLAPGTRYTDTQYF
j_call: TRBJ1-1; d_call: -; cdr3_length: 16; v_call: TRBV7-9; clone_size: -; cdr3_nt: TGTGCCAGCAGCTTAAAGGGCACAGGCATGAACACTGAAGCTTTCTTT; cdr3_aa: CASSLKGTGMNTEAFF
j_call: TRBJ2-3; d_call: TRBD2; cdr3_length: 16; v_call: TRBV14; clone_size: many; cdr3_nt: TGTGCCAGCAGCCAAGATGCCGGGGGGGCTGCAGATACGCAGTATTTT; cdr3_aa: CASSQDAGGAADTQYF
j_call: TRBJ1-2; d_call: -; cdr3_length: 15; v_call: TRBV5-6; clone_size: -; cdr3_nt: TGTGCCAGCAGCTTTCTGATCCGCGGACAGTATGGCTACACCTTC; cdr3_aa: CASSFLIRGQYGYTF
j_call: TRBJ1-4; d_call: TRBD1; cdr3_length: 15; v_call: TRBV5-1; clone_size: few; cdr3_nt: TGCGCCAGCAGCTCGGACAGGGACGGGGATGAAAAACTGTTTTTT; cdr3_aa: CASSSDRDGDEKLFF
j_call: TRBJ2-7; d_call: TRBD2; cdr3_length: 17; v_call: TRBV20-1; clone_size: -; cdr3_nt: TGCAGTGCTAGAGATCTTTCTTCGGCGGGGGGGACCTACGAGCAGTACTTC; cdr3_aa: CSARDLSSAGGTYEQYF
j_call: TRBJ2-5; d_call: -; cdr3_length: 11; v_call: TRBV11-1; clone_size: -; cdr3_nt: TGTGACAGCAGCTTCCTTGGGCAGCAGTACTTC; cdr3_aa: CDSSFLGQQYF
j_call: TRBJ2-3; d_call: TRBD1; cdr3_length: 17; v_call: TRBV20-1; clone_size: once; cdr3_nt: TGCAGTGCTCCAGAGGGACAGGGAAGGCGATACGCAGATACGCAGTATTTT; cdr3_aa: CSAPEGQGRRYADTQYF
j_call: TRBJ2-7; d_call: -; cdr3_length: 11; v_call: TRBV12-3/TRBV12-4; clone_size: many; cdr3_nt: TGTGCCAGCAGTAAGGGGTACGAGCAGTACTTC; cdr3_aa: CASSKGYEQYF
j_call: TRBJ1-4; d_call: -; cdr3_length: 15; v_call: TRBV10-3; clone_size: -; cdr3_nt: TGTGCCATCAGTGAGTCGTGGCAACCGAATGAAAAACTGTTTTTT; cdr3_aa: CAISESWQPNEKLFF
j_call: TRBJ2-5; d_call: TRBD1; cdr3_length: 15; v_call: TRBV29-1; clone_size: -; cdr3_nt: TGCAGCGTTAAAGATCCCAGGACAGGGCTTCGGGCCCAGTACTTC; cdr3_aa: CSVKDPRTGLRAQYF
j_call: TRBJ2-7; d_call: -; cdr3_length: 16; v_call: TRBV5-6; clone_size: -; cdr3_nt: TGTGCCAGTAGCTTGTATGGGGGCCCCGGAGGGAACGAGCAGTACTTC; cdr3_aa: CASSLYGGPGGNEQYF
j_call: TRBJ1-2; d_call: -; cdr3_length: 16; v_call: TRBV10-3; clone_size: -; cdr3_nt: TGTGCCATCAGTGATGGGGCGGGCGCCTCTAACTATGGCTACACCTTC; cdr3_aa: CAISDGAGASNYGYTF
j_call: TRBJ1-2; d_call: TRBD1; cdr3_length: 13; v_call: TRBV12-3/TRBV12-4; clone_size: few; cdr3_nt: TGTGCCAGCATTCCCGGGACAGGGTACGGCTACACCTTC; cdr3_aa: CASIPGTGYGYTF